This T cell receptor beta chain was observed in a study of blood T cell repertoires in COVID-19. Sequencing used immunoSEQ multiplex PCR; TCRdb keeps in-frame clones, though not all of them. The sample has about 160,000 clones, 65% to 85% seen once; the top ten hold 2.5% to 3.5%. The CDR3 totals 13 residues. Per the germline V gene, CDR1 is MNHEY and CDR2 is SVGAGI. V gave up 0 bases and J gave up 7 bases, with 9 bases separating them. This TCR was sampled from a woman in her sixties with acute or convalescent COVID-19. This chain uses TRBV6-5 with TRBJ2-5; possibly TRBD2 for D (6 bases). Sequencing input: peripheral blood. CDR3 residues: CASSYSGSGTQYF. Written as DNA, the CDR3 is TGTGCCAGCAGTTACTCCGGGAGTGGGACCCAGTACTTC.